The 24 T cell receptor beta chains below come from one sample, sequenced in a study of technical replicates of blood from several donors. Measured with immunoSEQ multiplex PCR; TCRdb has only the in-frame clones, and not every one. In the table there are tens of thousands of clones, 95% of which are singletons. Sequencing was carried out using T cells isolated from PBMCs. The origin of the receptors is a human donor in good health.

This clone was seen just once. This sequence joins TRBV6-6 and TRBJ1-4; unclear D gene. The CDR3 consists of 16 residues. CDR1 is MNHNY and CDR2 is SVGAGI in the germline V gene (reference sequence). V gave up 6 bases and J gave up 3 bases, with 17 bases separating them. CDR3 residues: CASSPTLLISNEKLFF. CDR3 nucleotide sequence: TGTGCCAGCAGCCCGACTCTCTTGATATCTAATGAAAAACTGTTTTTT.

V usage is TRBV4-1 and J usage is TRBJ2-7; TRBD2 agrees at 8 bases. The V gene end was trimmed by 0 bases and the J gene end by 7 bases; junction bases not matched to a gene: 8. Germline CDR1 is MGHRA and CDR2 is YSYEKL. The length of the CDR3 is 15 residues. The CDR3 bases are TGCGCCAGCAGCCAAGAGGGACGGGGGGGCGAAGAGCAGTACTTC. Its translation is CASSQEGRGGEEQYF.

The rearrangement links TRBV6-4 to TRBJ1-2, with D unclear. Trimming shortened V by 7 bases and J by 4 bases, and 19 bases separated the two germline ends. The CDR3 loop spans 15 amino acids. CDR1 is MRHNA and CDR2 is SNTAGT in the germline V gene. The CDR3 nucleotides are TGTGCCAGCAAACCCTATGGGGAGGCCTTCTATGGCTACACCTTC. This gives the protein CASKPYGEAFYGYTF.

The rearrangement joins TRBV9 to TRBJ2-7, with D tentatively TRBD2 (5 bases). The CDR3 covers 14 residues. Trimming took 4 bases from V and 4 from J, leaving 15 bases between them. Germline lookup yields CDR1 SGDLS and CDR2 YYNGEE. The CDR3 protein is CASSPIPGSYEQYF. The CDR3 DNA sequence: TGTGCCAGCAGCCCCATCCCGGGATCATACGAGCAGTACTTC.

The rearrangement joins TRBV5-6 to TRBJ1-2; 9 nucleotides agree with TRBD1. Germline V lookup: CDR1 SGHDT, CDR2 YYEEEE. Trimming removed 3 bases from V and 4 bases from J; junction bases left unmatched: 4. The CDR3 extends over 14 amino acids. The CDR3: CASSSWGQGYGYTF. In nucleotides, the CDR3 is TGTGCCAGCAGCTCCTGGGGACAGGGCTATGGCTACACCTTC.

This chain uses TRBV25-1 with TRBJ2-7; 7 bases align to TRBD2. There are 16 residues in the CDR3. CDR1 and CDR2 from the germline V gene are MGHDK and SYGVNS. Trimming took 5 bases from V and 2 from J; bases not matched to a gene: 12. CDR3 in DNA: TGTGCCAGCAGTTCTACTCGGGCTAGCGGACCCTACGAGCAGTACTTC. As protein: CASSSTRASGPYEQYF.

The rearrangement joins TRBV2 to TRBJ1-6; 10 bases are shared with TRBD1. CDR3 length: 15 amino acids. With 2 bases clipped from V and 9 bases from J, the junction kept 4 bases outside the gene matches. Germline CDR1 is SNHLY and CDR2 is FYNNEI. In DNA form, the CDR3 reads TGTGCCAGCAGTGAACGGACAGGGGGAAGTTCACCCCTCCACTTT. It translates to CASSERTGGSSPLHF.

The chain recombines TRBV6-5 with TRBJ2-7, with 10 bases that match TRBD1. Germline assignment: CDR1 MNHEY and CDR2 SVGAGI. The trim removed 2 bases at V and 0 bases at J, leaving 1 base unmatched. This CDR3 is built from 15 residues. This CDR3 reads CASSYGTGVSYEQYF. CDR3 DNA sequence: TGTGCCAGCAGTTACGGGACAGGGGTCTCCTACGAGCAGTACTTC.

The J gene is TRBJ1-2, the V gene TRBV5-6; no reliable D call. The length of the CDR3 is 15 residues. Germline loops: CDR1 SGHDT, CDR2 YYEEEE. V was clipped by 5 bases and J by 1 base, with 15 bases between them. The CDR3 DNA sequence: TGTGCCAGCAGGGTCTGGGGAGGTATTAACTATGGCTACACCTTC. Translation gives CASRVWGGINYGYTF.

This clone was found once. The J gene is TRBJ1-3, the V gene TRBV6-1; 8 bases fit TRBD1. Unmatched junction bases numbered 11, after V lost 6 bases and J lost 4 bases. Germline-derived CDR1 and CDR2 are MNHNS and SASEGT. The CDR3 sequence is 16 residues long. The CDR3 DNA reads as TGTGCCAGCAGGGAATCTCAGGGGGCGGGAGGAAACACCATATATTTT. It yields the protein CASRESQGAGGNTIYF.

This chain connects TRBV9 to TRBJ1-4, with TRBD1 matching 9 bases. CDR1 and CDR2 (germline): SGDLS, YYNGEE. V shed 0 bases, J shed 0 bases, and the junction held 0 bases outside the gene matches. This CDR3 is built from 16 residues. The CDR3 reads CASSVGQGATNEKLFF. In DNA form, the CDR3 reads TGTGCCAGCAGCGTAGGACAGGGGGCAACTAATGAAAAACTGTTTTTT.

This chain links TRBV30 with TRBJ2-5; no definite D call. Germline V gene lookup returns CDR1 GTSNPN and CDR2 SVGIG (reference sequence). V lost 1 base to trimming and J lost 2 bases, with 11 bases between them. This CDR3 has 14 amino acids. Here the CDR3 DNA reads TGTGCCTGGAGTGGCCACACCGTACAAGAGACCCAGTACTTC. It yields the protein CAWSGHTVQETQYF.

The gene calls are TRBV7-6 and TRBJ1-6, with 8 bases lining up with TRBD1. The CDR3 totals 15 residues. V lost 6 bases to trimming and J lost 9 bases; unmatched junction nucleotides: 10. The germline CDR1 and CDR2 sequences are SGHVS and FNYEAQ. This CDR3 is CASRLDRAVRSPLHF. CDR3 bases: TGTGCCAGCAGACTGGACAGGGCGGTACGTTCACCCCTCCACTTT.

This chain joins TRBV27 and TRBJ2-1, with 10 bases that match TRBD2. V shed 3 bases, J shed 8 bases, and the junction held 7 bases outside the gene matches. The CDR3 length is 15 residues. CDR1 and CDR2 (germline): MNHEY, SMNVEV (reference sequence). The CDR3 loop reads CASSFLPSGSYEQFF. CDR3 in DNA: TGTGCCAGCAGTTTTCTCCCTAGCGGGAGCTATGAGCAGTTCTTC.

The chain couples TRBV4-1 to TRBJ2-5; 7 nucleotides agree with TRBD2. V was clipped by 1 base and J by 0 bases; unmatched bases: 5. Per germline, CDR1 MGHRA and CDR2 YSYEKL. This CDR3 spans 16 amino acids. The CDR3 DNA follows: TGCGCCAGCAGCCAAGCTAAGCGGGGAAACCAAGAGACCCAGTACTTC. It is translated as CASSQAKRGNQETQYF.

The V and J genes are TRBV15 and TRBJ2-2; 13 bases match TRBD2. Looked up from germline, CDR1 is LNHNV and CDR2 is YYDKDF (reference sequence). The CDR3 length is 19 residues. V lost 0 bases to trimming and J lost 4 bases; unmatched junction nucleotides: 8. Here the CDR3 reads CATSRDPTTSGGITGELFF. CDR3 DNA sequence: TGTGCCACCAGCAGAGATCCGACGACTAGCGGGGGGATCACCGGGGAGCTGTTTTTT.

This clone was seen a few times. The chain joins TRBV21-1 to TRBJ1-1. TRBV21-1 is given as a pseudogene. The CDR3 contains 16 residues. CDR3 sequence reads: CASSGPETPMNTEAFF. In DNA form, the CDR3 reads TGTGCCAGCAGCGGCCCGGAGACCCCTATGAACACTGAAGCTTTCTTT.

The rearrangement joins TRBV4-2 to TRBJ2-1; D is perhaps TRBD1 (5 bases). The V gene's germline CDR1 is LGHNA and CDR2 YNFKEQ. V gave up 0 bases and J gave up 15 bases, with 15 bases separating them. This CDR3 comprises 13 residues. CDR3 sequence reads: CASSQDGAQELFF. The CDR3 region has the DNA TGTGCCAGCAGCCAAGATGGGGCCCAGGAGTTGTTCTTC.

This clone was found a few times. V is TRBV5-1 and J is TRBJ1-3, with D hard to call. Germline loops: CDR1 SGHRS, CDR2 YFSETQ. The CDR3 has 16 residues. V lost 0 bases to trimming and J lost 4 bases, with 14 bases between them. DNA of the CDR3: TGCGCCAGCAGCTTGGCCATAGGAGCAAGGGGAAACACCATATATTTT. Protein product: CASSLAIGARGNTIYF. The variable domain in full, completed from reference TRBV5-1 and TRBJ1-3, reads KAGVTQTPRYLIKTRGQQVTLSCSPISGHRSVSWYQQTPGQGLQFLFEYFSETQRNKGNFPGRFSGRQFSNSRSEMNVSTLELGDSALYLCASSLAIGARGNTIYFGEGSWLTVV.

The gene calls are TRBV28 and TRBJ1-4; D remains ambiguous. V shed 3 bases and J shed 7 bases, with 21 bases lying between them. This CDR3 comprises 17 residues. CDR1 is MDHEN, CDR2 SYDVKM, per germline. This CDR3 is CASSLDKPGISGEKLFF. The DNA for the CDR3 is TGTGCCAGCAGTTTGGATAAGCCGGGTATCTCGGGTGAAAAACTGTTTTTT.

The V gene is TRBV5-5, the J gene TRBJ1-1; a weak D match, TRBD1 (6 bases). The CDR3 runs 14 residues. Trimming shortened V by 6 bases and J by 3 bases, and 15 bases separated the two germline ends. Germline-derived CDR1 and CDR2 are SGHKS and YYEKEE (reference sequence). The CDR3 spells CASTVGGGYTEAFF. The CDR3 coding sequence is TGTGCCAGCACCGTAGGGGGAGGGTACACTGAAGCTTTCTTT.

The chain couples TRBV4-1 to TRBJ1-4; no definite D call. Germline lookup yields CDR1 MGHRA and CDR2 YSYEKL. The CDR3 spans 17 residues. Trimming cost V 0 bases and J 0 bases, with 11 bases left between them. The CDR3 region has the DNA TGCGCCAGCAGCCAAGAACGGCGGGGTGCAACTAATGAAAAACTGTTTTTT. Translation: CASSQERRGATNEKLFF.

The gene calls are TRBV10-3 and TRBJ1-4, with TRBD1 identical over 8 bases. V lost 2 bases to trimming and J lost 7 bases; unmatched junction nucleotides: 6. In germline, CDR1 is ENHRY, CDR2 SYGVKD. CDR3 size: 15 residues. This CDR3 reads CAISETDRGGEKLFF. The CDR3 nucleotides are TGTGCCATCAGTGAGACAGACAGGGGAGGTGAAAAACTGTTTTTT.

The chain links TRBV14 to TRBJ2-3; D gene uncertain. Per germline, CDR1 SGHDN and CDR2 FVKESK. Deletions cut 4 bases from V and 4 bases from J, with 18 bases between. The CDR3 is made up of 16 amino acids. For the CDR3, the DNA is TGTGCCAGCAGCCTGCTTGCTGCGTCCGCCTCAGATACGCAGTATTTT. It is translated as CASSLLAASASDTQYF. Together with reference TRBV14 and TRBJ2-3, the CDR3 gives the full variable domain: EAGVTQFPSHSVIEKGQTVTLRCDPISGHDNLYWYRRVMGKEIKFLLHFVKESKQDESGMPNNRFLAERTGGTYSTLKVQPAELEDSGVYFCASSLLAASASDTQYFGPGTRLTVL.